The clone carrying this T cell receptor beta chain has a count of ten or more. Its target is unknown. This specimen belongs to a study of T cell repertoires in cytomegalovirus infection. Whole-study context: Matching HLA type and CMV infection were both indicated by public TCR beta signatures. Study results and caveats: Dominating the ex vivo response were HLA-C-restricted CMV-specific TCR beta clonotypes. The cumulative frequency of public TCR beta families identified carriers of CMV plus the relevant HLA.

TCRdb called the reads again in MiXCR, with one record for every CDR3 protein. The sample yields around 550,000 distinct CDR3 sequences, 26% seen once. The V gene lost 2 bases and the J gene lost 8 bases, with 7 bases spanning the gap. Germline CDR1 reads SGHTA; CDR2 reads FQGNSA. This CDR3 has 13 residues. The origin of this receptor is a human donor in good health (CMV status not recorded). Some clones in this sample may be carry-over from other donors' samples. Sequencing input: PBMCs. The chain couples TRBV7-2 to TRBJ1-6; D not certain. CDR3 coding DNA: TGTGCCAGCAGCTTAAACACCTATTCACCCCTCCACTTT. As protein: CASSLNTYSPLHF.